The TCR beta chain under discussion was sequenced for a study of human T cells and chemical hapten exposure. It was the library that attached unique molecular identifiers to individual cDNA molecules. TCRdb itself ran the RACE reads through MiXCR, one entry per CDR3 protein. This sample has 75,000 to 100,000 distinct CDR3 sequences, with 8.5% to 9% found just once. Germline lookup yields CDR1 SGHTA and CDR2 FQGNSA. V lost 6 bases, J lost 2 bases, and 11 bases lay in between. The CDR3 extends over 13 amino acids. Time point described: healthy volunteer bleed at 2 weeks. The total RNA was obtained from whole blood that was not fractionated.

This TCR was sampled from a female donor in good health. Some clones in this sample may be carry-over from other donors' samples. The material sequenced was whole blood. This sequence joins TRBV7-2 and TRBJ2-7; TRBD2 might be the D (5 bases). The CDR3 sequence: CASSWTRAYEQYF. CDR3 coding DNA: TGTGCCAGCAGTTGGACGCGGGCCTACGAGCAGTACTTC.